What follows describes a single T cell receptor (beta chain). Its target is unknown. TCRdb's copy holds only in-frame clones and misses some; the assay was immunoSEQ multiplex PCR. The table lists 17,000 or so clones, roughly 90% of them singletons, with around 3.6% in the top ten. The record originates from a study of T cells in localized non-small cell lung cancer. General study findings and limits: Across samples, adjacent lung featured a median roughly 50 of the top 100 tumor clones. One tumor region alone was sequenced, and heterogeneity therefore remains possible.

V gave up 0 bases and J gave up 4 bases, with 21 bases separating them. In germline, CDR1 is SQVTM, CDR2 ANQGSEA. The CDR3 has 17 amino acids. This TCR derives from an older male donor with stage II squamous cell lung carcinoma. Sample: peripheral blood, taken before any cancer treatment. The genes are TRBV29-1 and TRBJ1-2; a possible D gene is TRBD1 (6 bases). The CDR3 protein is CSVEEITQTGWGYGYTF. The CDR3 region has the DNA TGCAGCGTTGAAGAGATTACTCAAACAGGGTGGGGCTATGGCTACACCTTC.